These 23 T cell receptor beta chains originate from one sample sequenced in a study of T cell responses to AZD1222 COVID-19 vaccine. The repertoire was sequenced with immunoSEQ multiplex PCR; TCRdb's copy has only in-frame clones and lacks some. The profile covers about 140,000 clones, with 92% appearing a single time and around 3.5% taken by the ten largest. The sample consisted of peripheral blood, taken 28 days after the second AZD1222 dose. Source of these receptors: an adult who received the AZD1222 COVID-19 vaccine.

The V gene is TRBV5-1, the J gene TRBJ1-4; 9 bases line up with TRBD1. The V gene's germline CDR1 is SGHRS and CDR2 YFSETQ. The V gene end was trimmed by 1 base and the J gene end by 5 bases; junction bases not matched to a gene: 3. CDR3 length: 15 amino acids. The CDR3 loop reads CASSLSGTGNEKLFF. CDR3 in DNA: TGCGCCAGCAGCTTGTCCGGGACAGGGAATGAAAAACTGTTTTTT.

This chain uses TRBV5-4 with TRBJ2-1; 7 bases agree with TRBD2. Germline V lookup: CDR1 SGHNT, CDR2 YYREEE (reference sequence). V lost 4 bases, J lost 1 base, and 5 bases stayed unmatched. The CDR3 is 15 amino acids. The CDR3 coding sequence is TGTGCCAGCAGCCCTACTAGCGTTTCCTACAATGAGCAGTTCTTC. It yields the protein CASSPTSVSYNEQFF.

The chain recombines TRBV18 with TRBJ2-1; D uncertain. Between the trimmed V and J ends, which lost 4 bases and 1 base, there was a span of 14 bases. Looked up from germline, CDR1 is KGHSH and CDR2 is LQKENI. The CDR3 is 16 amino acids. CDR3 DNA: TGTGCCAGCTCACTTACGAACCCCGCGTCCTACAATGAGCAGTTCTTC. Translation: CASSLTNPASYNEQFF.

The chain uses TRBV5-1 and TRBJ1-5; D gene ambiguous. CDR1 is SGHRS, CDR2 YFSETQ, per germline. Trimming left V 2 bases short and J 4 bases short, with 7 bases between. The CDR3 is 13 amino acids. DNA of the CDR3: TGCGCCAGCAGCTTAACAGAAAATCAGCCCCAGCATTTT. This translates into CASSLTENQPQHF.

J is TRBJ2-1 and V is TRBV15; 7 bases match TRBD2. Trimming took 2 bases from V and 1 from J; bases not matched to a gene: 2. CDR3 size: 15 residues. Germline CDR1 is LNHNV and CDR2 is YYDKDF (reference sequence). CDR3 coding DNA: TGTGCCACCAGCAGAACCGGGAGGTCCTACAATGAGCAGTTCTTC. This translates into CATSRTGRSYNEQFF.

The CDR3 bases are TGTGCCAGCAGCTTAGAGCCTAGCGGGAACTCCTACGAGCAGTACTTC. Protein product: CASSLEPSGNSYEQYF. The chain has TRBV11-2 and TRBJ2-7; 9 bases are a match to TRBD2. Germline CDR1 is SGHAT and CDR2 is FQNNGV. The V gene end was trimmed by 0 bases and the J gene end by 0 bases; junction bases not matched to a gene: 3. The CDR3 spans 16 residues. The entire variable domain, with the rest obtained from reference TRBV11-2 and TRBJ2-7, is as follows: EAGVAQSPRYKIIEKRQSVAFWCNPISGHATLYWYQQILGQGPKLLIQFQNNGVVDDSQLPKDRFSAERLKGVDSTLKIQPAKLEDSAVYLCASSLEPSGNSYEQYFGPGTRLTVT.

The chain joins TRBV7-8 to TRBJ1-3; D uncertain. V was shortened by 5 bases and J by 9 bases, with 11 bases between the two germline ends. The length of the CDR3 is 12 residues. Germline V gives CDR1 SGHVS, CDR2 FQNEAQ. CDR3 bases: TGTGCCAGCAGCCCCGGTGGAGGCACCATATATTTT. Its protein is CASSPGGGTIYF.

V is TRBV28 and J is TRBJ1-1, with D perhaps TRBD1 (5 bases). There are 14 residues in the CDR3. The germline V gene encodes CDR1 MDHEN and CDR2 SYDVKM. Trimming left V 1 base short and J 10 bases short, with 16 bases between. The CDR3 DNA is TGTGCCAGCAGTTTATTGGGACGGCGACGGGGAGCTTTCTTT. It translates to CASSLLGRRRGAFF. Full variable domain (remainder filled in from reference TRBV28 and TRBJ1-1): DVKVTQSSRYLVKRTGEKVFLECVQDMDHENMFWYRQDPGLGLRLIYFSYDVKMKEKGDIPEGYSVSREKKERFSLILESASTNQTSMYLCASSLLGRRRGAFFGQGTRLTVV.

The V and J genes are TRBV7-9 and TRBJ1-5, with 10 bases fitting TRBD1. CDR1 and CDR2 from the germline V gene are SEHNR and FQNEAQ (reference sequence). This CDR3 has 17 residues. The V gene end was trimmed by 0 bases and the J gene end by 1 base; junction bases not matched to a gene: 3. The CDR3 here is CASSLAPGQGSNQPQHF. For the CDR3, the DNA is TGTGCCAGCAGCTTAGCGCCGGGACAGGGGAGCAATCAGCCCCAGCATTTT.

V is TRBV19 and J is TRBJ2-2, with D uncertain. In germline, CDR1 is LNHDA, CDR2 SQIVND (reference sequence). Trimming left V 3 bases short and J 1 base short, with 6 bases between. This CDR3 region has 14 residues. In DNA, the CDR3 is TGTGCCAGTAGTATCTCCAGGAACACCGGGGAGCTGTTTTTT. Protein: CASSISRNTGELFF.

The CDR3 loop reads CASSGTGVGEQYF. CDR3 DNA: TGTGCCAGCAGTGGGACAGGGGTTGGCGAGCAGTACTTC. The rearrangement links TRBV2 to TRBJ2-7, with 9 bases identical to TRBD1. Germline V gene sequence: CDR1 SNHLY, CDR2 FYNNEI. The CDR3 extends over 13 amino acids. J gave up 6 bases and V 4 bases, and 4 bases lay outside the gene matches.

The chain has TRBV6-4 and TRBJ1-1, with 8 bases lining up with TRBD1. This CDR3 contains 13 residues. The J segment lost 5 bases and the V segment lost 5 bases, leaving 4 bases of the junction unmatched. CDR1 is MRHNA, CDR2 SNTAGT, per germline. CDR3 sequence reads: CASSKQGGTEAFF. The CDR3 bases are TGTGCCAGCAGTAAACAGGGGGGTACTGAAGCTTTCTTT.

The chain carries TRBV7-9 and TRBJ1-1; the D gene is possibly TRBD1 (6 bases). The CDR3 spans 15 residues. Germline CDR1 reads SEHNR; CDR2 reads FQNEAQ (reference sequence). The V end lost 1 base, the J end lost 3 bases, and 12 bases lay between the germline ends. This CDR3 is CASSLGAGVDTEAFF. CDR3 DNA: TGTGCCAGCAGCTTAGGGGCAGGGGTAGACACTGAAGCTTTCTTT.

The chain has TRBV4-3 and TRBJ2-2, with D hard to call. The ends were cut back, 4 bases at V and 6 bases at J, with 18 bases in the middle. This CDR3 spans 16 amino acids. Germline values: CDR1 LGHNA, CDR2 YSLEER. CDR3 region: CASSPLLASTSGELFF. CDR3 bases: TGCGCCAGCAGCCCTCTTTTGGCTTCTACTTCCGGGGAGCTGTTTTTT.

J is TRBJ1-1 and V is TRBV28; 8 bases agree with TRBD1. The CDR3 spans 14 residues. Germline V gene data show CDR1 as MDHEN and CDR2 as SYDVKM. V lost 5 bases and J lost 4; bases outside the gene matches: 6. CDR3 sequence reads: CASSLVRGLTEAFF. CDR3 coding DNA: TGTGCCAGCAGTCTGGTCAGGGGGCTCACTGAAGCTTTCTTT.

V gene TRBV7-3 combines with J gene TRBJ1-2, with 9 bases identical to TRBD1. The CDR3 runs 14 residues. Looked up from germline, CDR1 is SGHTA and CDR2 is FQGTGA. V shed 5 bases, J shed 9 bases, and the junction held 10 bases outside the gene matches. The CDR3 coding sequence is TGTGCCAGCAGCCACGGGACAGGGTCGGGCCGCTACACCTTC. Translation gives CASSHGTGSGRYTF.

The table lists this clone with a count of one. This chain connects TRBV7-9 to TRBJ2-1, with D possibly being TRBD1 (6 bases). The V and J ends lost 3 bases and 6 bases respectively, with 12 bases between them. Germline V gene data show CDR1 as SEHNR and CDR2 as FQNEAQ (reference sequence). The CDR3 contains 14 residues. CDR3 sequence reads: CASSFRDNPNEQFF. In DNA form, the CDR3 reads TGTGCCAGCAGCTTCCGGGACAATCCCAATGAGCAGTTCTTC.

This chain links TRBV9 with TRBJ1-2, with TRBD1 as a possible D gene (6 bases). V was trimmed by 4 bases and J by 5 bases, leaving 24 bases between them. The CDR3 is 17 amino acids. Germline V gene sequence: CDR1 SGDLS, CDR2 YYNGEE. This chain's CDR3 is CASSPSVGGTTGYGYTF. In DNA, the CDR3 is TGTGCCAGCAGCCCAAGCGTGGGAGGGACAACGGGGTATGGCTACACCTTC.

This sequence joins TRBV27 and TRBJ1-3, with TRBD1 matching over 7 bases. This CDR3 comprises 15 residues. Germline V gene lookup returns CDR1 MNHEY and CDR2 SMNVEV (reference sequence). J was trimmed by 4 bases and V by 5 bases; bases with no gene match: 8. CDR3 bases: TGTGCCAGCAGTCCAACCGGGACAGTGGGAAACACCATATATTTT. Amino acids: CASSPTGTVGNTIYF.

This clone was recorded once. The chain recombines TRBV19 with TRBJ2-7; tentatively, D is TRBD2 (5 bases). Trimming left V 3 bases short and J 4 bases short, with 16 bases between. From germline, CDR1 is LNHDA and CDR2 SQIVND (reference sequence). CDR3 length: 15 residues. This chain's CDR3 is CASSIRAARGYEQYF. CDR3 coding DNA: TGTGCCAGTAGTATCCGGGCCGCCCGAGGGTACGAGCAGTACTTC.

The CDR3 sequence is CASSSWTSGSYEQYF. As DNA, the CDR3 is TGTGCCAGCAGCTCTTGGACTAGCGGGTCCTACGAGCAGTACTTC. The chain is built from TRBV7-2 and TRBJ2-7; TRBD2 agrees at 11 bases. Trimming took 4 bases from V and 1 from J; bases not matched to a gene: 3. Germline CDR1 and CDR2: SGHTA and FQGNSA. The CDR3 has 15 residues.

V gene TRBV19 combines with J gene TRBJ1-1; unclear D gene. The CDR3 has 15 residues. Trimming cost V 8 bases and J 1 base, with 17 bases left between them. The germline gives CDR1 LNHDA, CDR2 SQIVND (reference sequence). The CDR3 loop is CASPSSPGENTEAFF. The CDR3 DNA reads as TGTGCCAGTCCTTCCTCACCCGGGGAGAACACTGAAGCTTTCTTT.

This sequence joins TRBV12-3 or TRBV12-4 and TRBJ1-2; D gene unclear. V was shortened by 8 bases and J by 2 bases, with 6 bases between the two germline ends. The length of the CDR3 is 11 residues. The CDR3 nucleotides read TGTGCCAGCTACGTAAACTATGGCTACACCTTC. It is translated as CASYVNYGYTF.